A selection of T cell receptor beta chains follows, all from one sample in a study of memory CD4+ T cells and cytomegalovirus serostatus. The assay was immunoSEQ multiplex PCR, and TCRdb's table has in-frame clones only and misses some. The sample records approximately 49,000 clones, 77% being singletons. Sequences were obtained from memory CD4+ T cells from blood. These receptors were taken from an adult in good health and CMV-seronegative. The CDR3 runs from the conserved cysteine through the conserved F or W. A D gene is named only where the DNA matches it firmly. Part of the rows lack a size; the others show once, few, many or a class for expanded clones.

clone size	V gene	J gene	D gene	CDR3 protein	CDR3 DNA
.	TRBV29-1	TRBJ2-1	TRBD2	CSVVGGANEQFF	TGCAGCGTTGTCGGGGGGGCGAATGAGCAGTTCTTC
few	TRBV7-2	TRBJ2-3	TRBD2	CASSLESSGGISTDTQYF	TGTGCCAGCAGCTTAGAATCTAGCGGGGGAATTAGCACAGATACGCAGTATTTT
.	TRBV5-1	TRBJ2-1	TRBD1	CASSLGTGYNEQFF	TGCGCCAGCAGCTTAGGGACAGGATACAATGAGCAGTTCTTC
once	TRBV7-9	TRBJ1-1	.	CASSLGALPHTEAFF	TGTGCCAGCAGCTTAGGTGCCCTGCCCCACACTGAAGCTTTCTTT
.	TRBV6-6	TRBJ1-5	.	CASSSDGYNQPQHF	TGTGCCAGCAGTTCGGACGGCTACAATCAGCCCCAGCATTTT
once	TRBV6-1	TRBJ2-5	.	CASSESSFQETQYF	TGTGCCAGCAGTGAATCGAGTTTCCAAGAGACCCAGTACTTC
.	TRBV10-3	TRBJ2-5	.	CAISESSGAQETQYF	TGTGCCATCAGTGAGTCTTCGGGGGCGCAAGAGACCCAGTACTTC
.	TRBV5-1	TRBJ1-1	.	CASSLGAGIMNTEAFF	TGCGCCAGCAGCTTGGGGGCGGGTATCATGAACACTGAAGCTTTCTTT
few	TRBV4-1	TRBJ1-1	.	CASSPEGAGLDTEAFF	TGCGCCAGCAGCCCTGAAGGGGCAGGGCTGGACACTGAAGCTTTCTTT
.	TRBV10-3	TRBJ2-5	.	CAILGDSGGETQYF	TGTGCCATTCTGGGGGACTCGGGCGGAGAGACCCAGTACTTC
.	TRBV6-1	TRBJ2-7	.	CASSESGGRDEQYF	TGTGCCAGCAGTGAATCCGGCGGCAGGGACGAGCAGTACTTC
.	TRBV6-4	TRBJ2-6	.	CASSERGSGANVLTF	TGTGCCAGCAGTGAGAGGGGGTCTGGGGCCAACGTCCTGACTTTC
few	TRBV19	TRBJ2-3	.	CASSPLTTDTQYF	TGTGCCAGTAGTCCGTTGACCACAGATACGCAGTATTTT
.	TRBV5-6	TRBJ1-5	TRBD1	CASTRGGGQPQHF	TGTGCCAGCACCAGGGGGGGCGGTCAGCCCCAGCATTTT
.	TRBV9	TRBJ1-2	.	CASSVDSGGADGYTF	TGTGCCAGCAGCGTAGATAGTGGGGGAGCCGATGGCTACACCTTC
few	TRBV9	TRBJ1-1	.	CASSVGTNTEAFF	TGTGCCAGCAGCGTAGGGACAAATACTGAAGCTTTCTTT
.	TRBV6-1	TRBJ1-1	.	CASSGGGYTEAFF	TGTGCCAGCAGTGGGGGGGGATACACTGAAGCTTTCTTT
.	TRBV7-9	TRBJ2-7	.	CASTFLGSYEQYF	TGTGCCAGCACATTTCTCGGCTCCTACGAGCAGTACTTC
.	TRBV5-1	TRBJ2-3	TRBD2	CASSLALAGDTDTQYF	TGCGCCAGCAGCTTGGCCCTAGCGGGGGACACAGATACGCAGTATTTT
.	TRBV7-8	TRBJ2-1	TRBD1	CASSLVDRGGGNEQFF	TGTGCCAGCAGCTTAGTAGACAGGGGCGGCGGCAATGAGCAGTTCTTC
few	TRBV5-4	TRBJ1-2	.	CASSLERQTLYGYTF	TGTGCCAGCAGCTTGGAAAGACAGACCCTCTATGGCTACACCTTC
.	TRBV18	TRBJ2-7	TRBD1	CASSPGGQSSYEQYF	TGTGCCAGCTCGCCTGGGGGACAGTCCTCCTACGAGCAGTACTTC
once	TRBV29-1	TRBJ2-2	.	CSVAGTPGRTGELFF	TGCAGCGTAGCCGGGACACCGGGTCGCACCGGGGAGCTGTTTTTT
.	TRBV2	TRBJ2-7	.	CASTRQLVQPDF	TGTGCCAGCACCAGACAGCTCGTCCAACCCGACTTC
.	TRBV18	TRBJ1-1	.	CASSPPGSLNTEAFF	TGTGCCAGCTCACCACCTGGAAGTCTGAACACTGAAGCTTTCTTT
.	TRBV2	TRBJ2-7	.	CASSEGVRLAEQYF	TGTGCCAGCAGTGAAGGCGTGCGGCTAGCCGAGCAGTACTTC